Shown below are 21 T cell receptor beta chains from a single sample sequenced in a study of blood T cells in healthy people across ages. It was with a sample-barcoded 5' primer and a J-beta primer mix that a second PCR of about 6 to 11 cycles was run. TCRdb redid the calling of the 5' RACE reads with MiXCR, one entry per CDR3 protein. Seen here are around 710,000 distinct CDR3 sequences, about 40% observed once, and the top ten hold roughly 20%. Sequenced input: blood. The receptors shown here come from an older woman in good health.

The chain employs TRBV20-1 and TRBJ1-2; no clear D. Germline CDR1 and CDR2: DFQATT and SNEGSKA (reference sequence). The CDR3 runs to 11 residues. The V end was cut by 8 bases, the J end by 3 bases, with 10 bases between. CDR3 region: CSTLPHYGYTF. CDR3 bases: TGCAGTACCCTCCCTCACTATGGCTACACCTTC.

The chain couples TRBV3-1 to TRBJ2-3, with 7 bases fitting TRBD2. The germline V gene encodes CDR1 LGHDT and CDR2 YNNKEL (reference sequence). The CDR3 loop spans 22 amino acids. The junction had 25 bases not matched to a gene; V was cut back by 3 bases and J by 1 base. CDR3 DNA: TGTGCCAGCAGCCACGCAAAGCGGTGTCGGGGCGGGAGAGGACTTGGCACAGATACGCAGTATTTT. This translates into CASSHAKRCRGGRGLGTDTQYF.

The V call is TRBV10-3, the J call TRBJ2-1; TRBD2 is a possible D gene (6 bases). The germline CDR1 and CDR2 sequences are ENHRY and SYGVKD. This CDR3 has 19 amino acids. V was cut by 0 bases and J by 2 bases, with 20 bases left in between. In DNA form, the CDR3 reads TGTGCCATCAGTGAGTCGCCCACACGGCGCGGGACGACCTACAATGAGCAGTTCTTC. Its translation is CAISESPTRRGTTYNEQFF.

This clonotype was observed a few times. V and J are TRBV4-3 and TRBJ1-2, with D perhaps matching TRBD1 (6 bases). CDR1 and CDR2 (germline): LGHNA, YSLEER. Trimming pared 0 bases from V and 6 bases from J, leaving 14 bases between. CDR3 length equals 15 residues. The CDR3 protein is CASSQDHRALDGYTF. CDR3 nucleotide sequence: TGCGCCAGCAGCCAAGATCACAGGGCTCTGGATGGCTACACCTTC.

The chain joins TRBV7-2 to TRBJ2-1; no reliable D call. Gene TRBJ2-7 matches the end of the DNA better, so the J call may be wrong. CDR1 SGHTA and CDR2 FQGNSA come from the germline V gene. CDR3 length: 14 residues. CDR3 amino acids: CASSLVVGPREQYF. The CDR3 region has the DNA TGTGCCAGCAGCTTAGTTGTAGGCCCGCGCGAGCAGTACTTC.

V and J are TRBV6-6 and TRBJ1-5; D is possibly TRBD1 (6 bases). CDR3 length: 16 residues. With 0 bases removed from V and 6 bases from J, the gap between germline ends came to 15 bases. The germline V gene has CDR1 MNHNY and CDR2 SVGAGI (reference sequence). This CDR3 is CASSYSAGVSPQPQHF. The CDR3 DNA reads as TGTGCCAGCAGTTACTCAGCAGGGGTTTCTCCTCAGCCCCAGCATTTT.

Comment on this clonotype: At one end the junction does not follow the germline gene, possibly because of a read error. The chain employs TRBV2 and TRBJ2-1; D is undetermined. This CDR3 is built from 14 residues. Germline assignment: CDR1 SNHLY and CDR2 FYNNEI. The CDR3 is CASSPSSSYNERFF. The DNA of the CDR3 is TGTGCCAGCAGTCCCAGCAGCTCCTACAATGAGCGGTTCTTC.

With respect to this clonotype: A much larger clone lies one base from this, so it may be a read error. The chain links TRBV29-1 to TRBJ2-5; D is unclear. The J call may not be correct, given that the DNA end is closer to TRBJ2-7. The CDR3 has 13 residues. Germline V gives CDR1 SQVTM, CDR2 ANQGSEA. CDR3 protein: CSVEEDETYEQYF. CDR3 nucleotide sequence: TGCAGCGTTGAAGAGGACGAGACCTACGAGCAGTACTTC.

V gene TRBV6-5 combines with J gene TRBJ2-4, with TRBD1 as a possible D gene (5 bases). The J call is uncertain, as TRBJ2-7 better fits the DNA end. Germline CDR1 is MNHEY and CDR2 is SVGAGI. The CDR3 has 12 amino acids. CDR3 in amino acids: CASNGQGYEQYF. In nucleotides, the CDR3 is TGTGCCAGCAATGGGCAGGGCTACGAGCAGTACTTC.

This chain joins TRBV6-5 and TRBJ1-4, with TRBD1 as a possible D gene (6 bases). CDR3 length: 13 amino acids. CDR1 and CDR2 (germline): MNHEY, SVGAGI. The V gene lost 8 bases and the J gene lost 8 bases, with 15 bases spanning the gap. The CDR3 loop reads CASYRKGEEKLFF. For the CDR3, the DNA is TGTGCCAGCTATAGGAAGGGGGAGGAAAAACTGTTTTTT.

The rearrangement links TRBV12-5 to TRBJ1-1; a possible D gene is TRBD1 (6 bases). This CDR3 spans 13 amino acids. Trimming removed 5 bases at V and 5 bases at J, with 12 bases between. The germline gives CDR1 LGHNT, CDR2 FRNRAP. The CDR3 bases are TGTGCTAGTGGTCTCCATCAGGGGACTGAAGCTTTCTTT. Residues: CASGLHQGTEAFF.

CDR3 region: CASSLLGAGNLADTQYF. In nucleotides, the CDR3 is TGTGCCAGCAGCTTATTGGGAGCGGGAAATCTCGCAGATACGCAGTATTTT. V usage is TRBV7-2 and J usage is TRBJ2-3, with TRBD2 matching 7 bases. Looked up from germline, CDR1 is SGHTA and CDR2 is FQGNSA. Trimming removed 2 bases from V and 4 bases from J; junction bases left unmatched: 12. The CDR3 covers 17 residues.

A few counts support this clonotype. J is TRBJ1-5 and V is TRBV2; a weak D match, TRBD1 (5 bases). The germline V gene encodes CDR1 SNHLY and CDR2 FYNNEI. CDR3 length: 15 amino acids. Trimming stripped 3 bases from V and 4 bases from J, with 13 bases between. The CDR3 region is CASSDWDGINQPQHF. In nucleotides, the CDR3 is TGTGCCAGCAGTGACTGGGACGGAATAAATCAGCCCCAGCATTTT.

On this clonotype: The junction does not match germline at one end; this may be a read error. V and J are TRBV27 and TRBJ2-5, with D tentatively TRBD1 (6 bases). This CDR3 contains 15 residues. Germline-derived CDR1 and CDR2 are MNHEY and SMNVEV (reference sequence). CDR3 sequence: CASGAPRDKQGTQYF. CDR3 sequence (DNA): TGTGCCAGCGGTGCCCCTCGGGACAAACAAGGGACCCAGTACTTC.

A few counts support this clonotype. The chain combines TRBV27 with TRBJ2-7, with 9 nucleotides matching TRBD2. This CDR3 region has 16 residues. Germline CDR1 and CDR2: MNHEY and SMNVEV (reference sequence). With V trimmed by 2 bases and J by 2 bases, 7 bases remained unmatched. The CDR3 nucleotides are TGTGCCAGCAGTTTAGCGTCTAGCGGGGTTCCCTACGAGCAGTACTTC. It specifies CASSLASSGVPYEQYF.

The CDR3 region has the DNA TGTGCCAGCCAAAACGGGAGGCAATCCTACAATGAGCAGTTCTTC. Protein: CASQNGRQSYNEQFF. V and J are TRBV7-9 and TRBJ2-1, with 7 bases matching TRBD2. The V gene's germline CDR1 is SEHNR and CDR2 FQNEAQ (reference sequence). The CDR3 length is 15 residues. V was clipped by 8 bases and J by 1 base; unmatched bases: 8. The whole variable domain, remainder taken from reference TRBV7-9 and TRBJ2-1, is DTGVSQNPRHKITKRGQNVTFRCDPISEHNRLYWYRQTLGQGPEFLTYFQNEAQLEKSRLLSDRFSAERPKGSFSTLEIQRTEQGDSAMYLCASQNGRQSYNEQFFGPGTRLTVL.

This chain joins TRBV20-1 and TRBJ2-1; 7 bases map to TRBD2. CDR3 length: 13 amino acids. Trimming cost V 1 base and J 7 bases; bases outside gene matches: 4. In germline, CDR1 is DFQATT, CDR2 SNEGSKA (reference sequence). CDR3 in amino acids: CSARGLAPNEQFF. The CDR3 DNA reads TGCAGTGCTAGAGGACTAGCCCCAAATGAGCAGTTCTTC.

The J gene is TRBJ1-1, the V gene TRBV27; 8 bases are shared with TRBD1. Germline lookup yields CDR1 MNHEY and CDR2 SMNVEV (reference sequence). Trimming at V came to 0 bases and at J to 4 bases, leaving 1 base not matched to a gene. This CDR3 region has 14 residues. CDR3 in amino acids: CASSLSDRGTEAFF. In DNA, the CDR3 is TGTGCCAGCAGTTTATCCGACAGGGGCACTGAAGCTTTCTTT.

The CDR3 DNA reads as TGCAGTGCTAGGCCCACAGGGAGCTCCTACAATGAGCAGTTCTTC. Its protein is CSARPTGSSYNEQFF. This chain uses TRBV20-1 with TRBJ2-1, with D tentatively TRBD1 (6 bases). The CDR3 length is 15 residues. CDR1 and CDR2 from the germline V gene are DFQATT and SNEGSKA (reference sequence). The V end was cut by 3 bases, the J end by 0 bases, with 12 bases between.

V is TRBV10-1 and J is TRBJ2-1, with 7 bases aligning to TRBD2. Unmatched junction bases numbered 14, after V lost 3 bases and J lost 6 bases. CDR3 size: 17 residues. Germline assignment: CDR1 WNHNN and CDR2 SYGVQD (reference sequence). This CDR3 is CASSEGGGLGGGNEQFF. The CDR3, as DNA: TGCGCCAGCAGTGAAGGAGGTGGCCTTGGGGGGGGCAATGAGCAGTTCTTC.

A word on this clonotype: This clone may be a read error of a much larger clone one base away. This rearrangement joins TRBV29-1 to TRBJ2-5, with TRBD2 matching 11 bases. The CDR3 is made up of 14 amino acids. V shed 4 bases and J 4 bases; nucleotides not matched to a gene: 5. Per the germline V gene, CDR1 is SQVTM and CDR2 is ANQGSEA. The CDR3 loop is CSVGEGLAAETQYF. The CDR3 coding sequence is TGCAGCGTTGGAGAGGGACTAGCGGCAGAGACCCAGTACTTC.